The 5 T cell receptor beta chains below all came from one sample that was sequenced in a study of identical twins. TCRdb re-called the 5' RACE reads with MiXCR, one entry per CDR3 protein. The table includes about 890,000 distinct CDR3 sequences, roughly an eighth detected once. This sample also appeared in a second study, on yellow fever vaccine responses in identical twins.

Sequencing used PBMCs. The receptors were gathered from a woman aged 18-29 years in good health.

This clonotype turned up a few times. The chain couples TRBV12-3 or TRBV12-4 to TRBJ2-2, with D unclear. Between the trimmed V and J ends, which lost 3 bases and 0 bases, there was a span of 11 bases. The length of the CDR3 is 16 residues. The CDR3 coding sequence is TGTGCCAGCAGTTTTGATGGAAGTTCGAACACCGGGGAGCTGTTTTTT. Residues: CASSFDGSSNTGELFF.

This clonotype has just a few counts. This chain joins TRBV6-1 and TRBJ2-3; D gene uncertain. Germline V lookup: CDR1 MNHNS, CDR2 SASEGT. The CDR3 has 16 residues. The V end was cut by 5 bases, the J end by 2 bases, with 17 bases between. The CDR3 reads CASSRNIPAATDTQYF. The CDR3 nucleotides are TGTGCCAGCAGTCGTAATATCCCGGCGGCCACAGATACGCAGTATTTT.

The CDR3 protein is CASSSTGTGYYTF. The DNA of the CDR3 is TGTGCCAGCAGTTCCACCGGGACAGGGTATTACACCTTC. The genes are TRBV6-2 or TRBV6-3 and TRBJ1-2, with 9 bases that match TRBD1. Trimming at V came to 4 bases and at J to 11 bases, leaving 8 bases not matched to a gene. Germline CDR1 reads MNHEY; CDR2 reads SVGEGT. The CDR3 has 13 residues.

This clonotype was seen more than once but under ten times. The rearrangement uses TRBV7-2 and TRBJ2-7, with no clear D. Germline lookup yields CDR1 SGHTA and CDR2 FQGNSA. The CDR3 loop spans 13 amino acids. Trimming cost V 1 base and J 6 bases, with 10 bases left between them. CDR3 bases: TGTGCCAGCAGCTTAGATTATGGAAGCGAGCAGTACGTC. Residues: CASSLDYGSEQYV.

The chain has TRBV7-9 and TRBJ2-2, with D possibly being TRBD1 (6 bases). The V end lost 7 bases, the J end lost 6 bases, and 18 bases lay between the germline ends. The CDR3 is 15 residues long. Germline lookup yields CDR1 SEHNR and CDR2 FQNEAQ (reference sequence). CDR3 sequence: CASTPVGAGAGELFF. The CDR3 DNA reads TGTGCCAGCACCCCCGTTGGGGCAGGGGCCGGGGAGCTGTTTTTT.